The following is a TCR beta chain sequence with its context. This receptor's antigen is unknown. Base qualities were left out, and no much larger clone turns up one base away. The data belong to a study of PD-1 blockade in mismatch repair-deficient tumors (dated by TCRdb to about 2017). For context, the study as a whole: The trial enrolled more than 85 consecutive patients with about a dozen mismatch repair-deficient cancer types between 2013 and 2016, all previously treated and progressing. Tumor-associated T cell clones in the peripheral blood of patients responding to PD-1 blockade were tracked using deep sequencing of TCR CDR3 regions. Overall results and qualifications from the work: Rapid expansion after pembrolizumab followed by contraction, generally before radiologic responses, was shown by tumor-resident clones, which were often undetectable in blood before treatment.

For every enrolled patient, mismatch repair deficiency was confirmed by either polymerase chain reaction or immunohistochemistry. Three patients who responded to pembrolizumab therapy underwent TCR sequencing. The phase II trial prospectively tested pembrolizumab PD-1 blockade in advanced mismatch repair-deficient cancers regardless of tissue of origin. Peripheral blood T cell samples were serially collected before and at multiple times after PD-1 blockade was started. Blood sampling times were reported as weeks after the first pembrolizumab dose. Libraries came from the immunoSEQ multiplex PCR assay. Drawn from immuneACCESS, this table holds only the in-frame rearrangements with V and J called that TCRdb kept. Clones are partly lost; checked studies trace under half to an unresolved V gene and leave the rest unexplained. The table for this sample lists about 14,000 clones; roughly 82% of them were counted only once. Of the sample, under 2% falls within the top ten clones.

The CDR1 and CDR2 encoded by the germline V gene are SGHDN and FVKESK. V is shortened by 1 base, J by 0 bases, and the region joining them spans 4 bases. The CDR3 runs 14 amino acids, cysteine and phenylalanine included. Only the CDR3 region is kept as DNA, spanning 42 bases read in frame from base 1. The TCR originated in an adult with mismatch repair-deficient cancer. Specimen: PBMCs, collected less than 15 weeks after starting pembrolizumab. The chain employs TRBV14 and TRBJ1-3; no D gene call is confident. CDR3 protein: CASSQVSSGNTIYF. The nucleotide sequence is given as TGTGCCAGCAGCCAAGTTAGCTCTGGAAACACCATATATTTT.